This T cell receptor (beta chain) is from a study of identical twins. Unique molecular identifiers were present on the cDNA, and a universal primer site came from template switching. Using its own MiXCR run on the 5' RACE reads, TCRdb lists one record per CDR3 protein. The profile shows approximately 890,000 distinct CDR3 sequences, about 12% of them singletons. The CDR3 spans 13 residues. Germline V gene sequence: CDR1 SGHAT, CDR2 FQNNGV. Trimming stripped 3 bases from V and 3 bases from J, with 8 bases between. In this sample, this clonotype turned up a few times. Its antigen is currently unknown. Study-wide points: Analyses of zero insertions could, in part, be confounded by invariant MAIT and iNKT cells. Not following the same donors, the study drew its conclusions from cross-sectional statistical analysis. Cord blood beta clonotypes that were abundant carried fewer insertions, and memory repertoires showed no such trend.

These data also featured in a second study, about yellow fever vaccine responses in identical twins.

This receptor was identified in a woman under 30 in good health. The rearrangement uses TRBV11-2 and TRBJ1-1, with no clear D. The sequencing input was PBMCs. DNA of the CDR3: TGTGCCAGCAGCTTTGCAGCGGACACTGAAGCTTTCTTT. Its protein product is CASSFAADTEAFF.